This T cell receptor (beta chain) appears in the sequencing data of a study of T cell repertoires in cytomegalovirus infection. Study summary: It can be stated that public TCR beta signatures indicated CMV infection as well as a matching HLA type.

This clonotype was found once. No antigen is known for it. Each CDR3 protein gets one entry after TCRdb re-called the reads with MiXCR. The data contain approximately 280,000 distinct CDR3 sequences, approximately 22% of them singletons. The CDR3 is made up of 13 amino acids. The germline V gene encodes CDR1 GTSNPN and CDR2 SVGIG (reference sequence). The V and J ends lost 2 bases and 5 bases, in that order; junction bases with no gene match: 1. The sequenced sample was cultured PBMCs, obtained from culture after CMV antigen stimulation. This TCR came from a human donor in good health (CMV status not recorded). Some clones in this sample may be carry-over from other donors' samples. The chain recombines TRBV30 with TRBJ2-3, with 10 positions matching TRBD2. CDR3 loop: CAWSRLAGDTQYF. Written as DNA, the CDR3 is TGTGCCTGGAGTCGACTAGCGGGAGATACGCAGTATTTT. The complete variable domain, with remaining parts taken from reference TRBV30 and TRBJ2-3, reads SQTIHQWPATLVQPVGSPLSLECTVEGTSNPNLYWYRQAAGRGLQLLFYSVGIGQISSEVPQNLSASRPQDRQFILSSKKLLLSDSGFYLCAWSRLAGDTQYFGPGTRLTVL.